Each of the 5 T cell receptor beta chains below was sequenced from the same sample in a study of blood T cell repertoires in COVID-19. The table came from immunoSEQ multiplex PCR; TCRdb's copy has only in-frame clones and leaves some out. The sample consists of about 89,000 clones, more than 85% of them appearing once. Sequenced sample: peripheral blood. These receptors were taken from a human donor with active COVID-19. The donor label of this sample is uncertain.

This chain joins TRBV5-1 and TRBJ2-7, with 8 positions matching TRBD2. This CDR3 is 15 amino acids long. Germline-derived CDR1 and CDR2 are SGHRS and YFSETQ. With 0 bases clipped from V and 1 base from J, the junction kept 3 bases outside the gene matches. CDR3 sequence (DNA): TGCGCCAGCAGCTTGGACGGGGGGGATTCCTACGAGCAGTACTTC. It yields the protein CASSLDGGDSYEQYF.

CDR3 residues: CASMRWSGTQETQYF. The CDR3 DNA reads TGTGCCAGTATGCGTTGGAGCGGGACCCAAGAGACCCAGTACTTC. The chain carries TRBV19 and TRBJ2-5; 7 nucleotides match TRBD2. This CDR3 contains 15 residues. Germline CDR1 is LNHDA and CDR2 is SQIVND (reference sequence). Unmatched junction bases numbered 9, after V lost 7 bases and J lost 1 base.

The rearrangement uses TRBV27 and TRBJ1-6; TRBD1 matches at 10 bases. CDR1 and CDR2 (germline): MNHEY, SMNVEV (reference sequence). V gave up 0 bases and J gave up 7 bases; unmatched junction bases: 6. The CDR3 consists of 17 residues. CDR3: CASSLSGTGVLNSPLHF. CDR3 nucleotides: TGTGCCAGCAGTTTATCCGGGACAGGGGTTTTGAATTCACCCCTCCACTTT.

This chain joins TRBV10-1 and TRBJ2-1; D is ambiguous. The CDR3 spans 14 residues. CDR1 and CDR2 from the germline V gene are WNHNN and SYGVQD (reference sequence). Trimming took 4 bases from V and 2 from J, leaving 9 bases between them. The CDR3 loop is CASSGGDPYNEQFF. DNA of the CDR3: TGCGCCAGCAGTGGTGGAGACCCCTACAATGAGCAGTTCTTC.

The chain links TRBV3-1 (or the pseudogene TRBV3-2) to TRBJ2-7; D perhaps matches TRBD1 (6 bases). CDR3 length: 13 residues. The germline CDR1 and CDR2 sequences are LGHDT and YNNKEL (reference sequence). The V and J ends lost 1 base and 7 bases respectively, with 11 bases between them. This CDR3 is CASSQGRGVEQYF. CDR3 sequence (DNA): TGTGCCAGCAGCCAAGGCAGGGGCGTGGAGCAGTACTTC.